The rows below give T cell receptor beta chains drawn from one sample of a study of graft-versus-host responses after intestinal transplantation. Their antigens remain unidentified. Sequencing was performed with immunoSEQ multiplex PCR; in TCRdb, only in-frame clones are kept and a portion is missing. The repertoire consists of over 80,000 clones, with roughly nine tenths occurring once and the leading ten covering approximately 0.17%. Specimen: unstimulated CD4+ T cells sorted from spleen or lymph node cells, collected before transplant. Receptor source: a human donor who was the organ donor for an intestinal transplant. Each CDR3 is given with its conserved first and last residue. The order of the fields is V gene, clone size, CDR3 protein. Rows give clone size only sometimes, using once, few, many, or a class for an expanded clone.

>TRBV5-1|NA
CASSLARGQGYEQYF
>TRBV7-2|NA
CASSLRLIRNEQFF
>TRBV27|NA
CASRLTGGKEGYTF
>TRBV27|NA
CASSLRDRANQPQHF
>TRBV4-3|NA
CASKPGQGYEKLFF
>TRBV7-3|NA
CASSSQGGGQVEQFF
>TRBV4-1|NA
CASSQTDLGAYEQYF
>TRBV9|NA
CASSDGLARDTQYF
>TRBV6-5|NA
CASNRASSYNSPLHF
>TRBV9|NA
CASSAPGTGSSEQFF
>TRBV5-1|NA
CASSLRAGRPYEQYF
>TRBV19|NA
CASSFLGVGELFF
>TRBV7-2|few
CASTLDGRLRTGEQYF
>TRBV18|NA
CASSPGVGEISGANVLTF
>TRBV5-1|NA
CASSWDRLMNTEAFF
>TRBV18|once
CASSPLAGEDNEQFF
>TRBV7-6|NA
CASSPLAGGLTDTQYF
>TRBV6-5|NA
CARFSSPPYEQYF
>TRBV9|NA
CASSVGLTGKSSYNEQFF
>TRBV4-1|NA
CASSHAGVSYEQYF
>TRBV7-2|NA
CASSLRGRGTKNIQYF
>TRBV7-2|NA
CASSSRGQPQHF
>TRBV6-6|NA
CASSPGRGASTEAFF
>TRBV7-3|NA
CASSFGSGSQETQYF
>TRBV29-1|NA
CSVPGQGDEKLFF
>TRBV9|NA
CASSVGQGAYEQYF
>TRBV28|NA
CASSHSGTGSYEQYF
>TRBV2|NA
CASSDPDRATFF
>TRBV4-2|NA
CASSHNPSGVYEQYF
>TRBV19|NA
CASDTTGVVNQPQHF
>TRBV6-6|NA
CASSRTLQETQYF
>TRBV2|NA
CAGGGRFQETQYF
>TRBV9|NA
CASSGSQIPSETQYF
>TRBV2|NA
CASSEGRAQMTPEAFF
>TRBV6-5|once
CASSSNRAGGVQPQHF
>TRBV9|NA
CASSIQGGGTSGASYNEQFF
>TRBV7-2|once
CASSLGGGRETQYF
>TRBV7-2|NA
CASSLSSGQRTPLHF
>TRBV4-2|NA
CASSQDRGHEQYF
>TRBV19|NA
CASSIQDRPFSPLHF
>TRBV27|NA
CASSQAGAAPDTQYF
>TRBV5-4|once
CASSLGVSGPVGGYNEQFF
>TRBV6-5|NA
CASRKTGLYGYTF
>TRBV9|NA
CASSVGWGVSTDTQYF
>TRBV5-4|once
CASSFEAAEPKHNEQFF
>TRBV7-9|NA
CASSFRALSGNTIYF
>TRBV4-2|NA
CASSQEGRAGGGTDTQYF
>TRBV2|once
CASSESAGGTGELFF